Given below is one T cell receptor (beta chain) in context. This record belongs to a study of T-cell memory formation after mild COVID-19. Per germline, CDR1 SGDLS and CDR2 YYNGEE. This CDR3 has 14 amino acids. With 2 bases removed from V and 5 bases from J, the gap between germline ends came to 12 bases. TCRdb re-called the 5' RACE reads with MiXCR, one entry per CDR3 protein. The data show 200,000 to 250,000 distinct CDR3 sequences, with 15% to 20% seen just once and about 4% held by the top ten. V is TRBV9 and J is TRBJ2-3, with a tentative D call TRBD2 (5 bases). Material for sequencing was PBMCs or a T cell subset sorted from them (not recorded which). This sequence was found in a man aged 18 to 30 who had mild COVID-19 (a few samples of this study predate the infection). Cell type and time point are not known. The CDR3 is CASSVAGVGDTQYF. The CDR3 DNA is TGTGCCAGCAGCGTCGCCGGGGTTGGAGATACGCAGTATTTT.